The 20 T cell receptor beta chains reported below all come from one sample, sequenced in a study of shared clonotypes between healthy human individuals. Sequencing was performed with immunoSEQ multiplex PCR; in TCRdb, only in-frame clones are kept and a portion is missing. Altogether about 1.1 million clones are present, about 80% being singletons, with the ten largest covering about 0.89%. Sequences were obtained from memory CD4+ T cells from PBMCs. As for subset: CD45RA-negative fraction. Source of these receptors: a man between 18 and 35 years old in good health. Some clones in this sample may be carry-over from other donors' samples.

A remark on this clone: This sample also contains other DNA sequences that code for the same CDR3. The CDR3 spells CASSLGGDSGNTIYF. Written as DNA, the CDR3 is TGCGCCAGCAGCTTGGGTGGGGACTCTGGAAACACCATATATTTT. J is TRBJ1-3 and V is TRBV5-1; the D is unclear. Germline V gene lookup returns CDR1 SGHRS and CDR2 YFSETQ. With 0 bases removed from V and 0 bases from J, the gap between germline ends came to 7 bases. CDR3 length: 15 amino acids.

V and J are TRBV28 and TRBJ2-1; TRBD1 aligns across 7 bases. Germline-derived CDR1 and CDR2 are MDHEN and SYDVKM. J lost 5 bases, V lost 6 bases, and 10 bases had no gene match. The length of the CDR3 is 15 residues. The CDR3 DNA reads as TGTGCCAGCAGCCGGGGACAGAGGGAAAACAATGAGCAGTTCTTC. Translated, it gives CASSRGQRENNEQFF.

This sequence joins TRBV5-1 and TRBJ2-2; D is uncertain. Germline CDR1 and CDR2: SGHRS and YFSETQ. The CDR3 is 12 amino acids. V was trimmed by 7 bases and J by 0 bases, leaving 4 bases between them. The CDR3 DNA follows: TGCGCCAGCGGCCCGAACACCGGGGAGCTGTTTTTT. It is translated as CASGPNTGELFF.

This sequence joins TRBV14 and TRBJ2-1, with 8 bases lining up with TRBD2. CDR3 length: 15 amino acids. Germline-derived CDR1 and CDR2 are SGHDN and FVKESK. The ends lost 1 base at V and 3 bases at J; junction bases unmatched: 2. CDR3 DNA sequence: TGTGCCAGCAGCCAAGGACTAGCGTTCTACAATGAGCAGTTCTTC. Protein: CASSQGLAFYNEQFF.

The chain combines TRBV6-5 with TRBJ1-5, with D possibly being TRBD1 (6 bases). Germline V gene lookup returns CDR1 MNHEY and CDR2 SVGAGI. CDR3 size: 16 residues. V shed 4 bases and J shed 5 bases, with 18 bases lying between them. This CDR3 reads CASSSQGWGADQPQHF. The CDR3 region has the DNA TGTGCCAGCAGTTCCCAGGGTTGGGGGGCGGATCAGCCCCAGCATTTT.

As regards this clone: The sample contains more than one DNA sequence encoding this CDR3. V is TRBV29-1 and J is TRBJ2-5, with D uncertain. Trimming removed 5 bases at V and 2 bases at J, with 9 bases between. This CDR3 has 12 amino acids. Per germline, CDR1 SQVTM and CDR2 ANQGSEA. DNA for the CDR3: TGCAGCGTTCTAACAGCGCAAGAGACCCAGTACTTC. Encoded protein: CSVLTAQETQYF.

The chain links TRBV27 to TRBJ2-7, with 9 bases fitting TRBD1. CDR1 and CDR2 (germline): MNHEY, SMNVEV (reference sequence). V trimming: 6 bases; J trimming: 2 bases; junction bases outside the gene matches: 8. The CDR3 is 15 residues long. CDR3 in amino acids: CASSRDRQGAYEQYF. DNA for the CDR3: TGTGCCAGCAGCCGAGACCGACAGGGGGCCTACGAGCAGTACTTC.

This clone appeared a single time. V is TRBV2 and J is TRBJ2-1, with 12 bases fitting TRBD2. CDR3 length: 14 residues. Germline V gene sequence: CDR1 SNHLY, CDR2 FYNNEI. The J segment lost 8 bases and the V segment lost 6 bases, leaving 5 bases of the junction unmatched. The CDR3 spells CASSLAGGKHEQFF. The CDR3 coding sequence is TGTGCCAGCAGCCTAGCGGGAGGGAAGCATGAGCAGTTCTTC.

V is TRBV28 and J is TRBJ2-3, with 7 bases matching TRBD2. V lost 5 bases and J lost 0; bases outside the gene matches: 11. The CDR3 length is 17 residues. Per germline, CDR1 MDHEN and CDR2 SYDVKM. DNA of the CDR3: TGTGCCAGCAGTCCCGTCTGGGCTAGCGGCAGCACAGATACGCAGTATTTT. As protein: CASSPVWASGSTDTQYF.

V is TRBV27 and J is TRBJ2-5; 8 nucleotides align to TRBD2. Germline CDR1 is MNHEY and CDR2 is SMNVEV (reference sequence). The CDR3 totals 14 residues. The J segment lost 7 bases and the V segment lost 6 bases, leaving 10 bases of the junction unmatched. The CDR3 spells CASSSNREGGTQYF. CDR3 bases: TGTGCCAGCAGCTCGAACCGGGAGGGGGGGACCCAGTACTTC.

The rearrangement joins TRBV27 to TRBJ2-7, with 9 nucleotides matching TRBD2. CDR1 and CDR2 (germline): MNHEY, SMNVEV (reference sequence). Trimming cost V 7 bases and J 5 bases; bases outside gene matches: 24. The CDR3 extends over 19 amino acids. The CDR3: CASTRRWGRGEAGGNEQYF. The CDR3 DNA reads TGTGCCAGCACAAGGAGGTGGGGCAGGGGAGAAGCGGGAGGCAACGAGCAGTACTTC.

This sequence joins TRBV5-6 and TRBJ2-2; no clear D gene. Germline V gene data show CDR1 as SGHDT and CDR2 as YYEEEE. This CDR3 has 13 amino acids. V was cut by 1 base and J by 5 bases, with 6 bases left in between. CDR3 sequence: CASSLFQTGELFF. The CDR3 coding sequence is TGTGCCAGCAGCTTGTTCCAAACCGGGGAGCTGTTTTTT.

The gene calls are TRBV18 and TRBJ2-6; D is unresolved. The CDR3 contains 18 residues. With 3 bases removed from V and 0 bases from J, the gap between germline ends came to 15 bases. The germline V gene encodes CDR1 KGHSH and CDR2 LQKENI. The CDR3 nucleotides read TGTGCCAGCTCACCGACCCTTCTGGAAAGCTCTGGGGCCAACGTCCTGACTTTC. Amino acids: CASSPTLLESSGANVLTF.

The rearrangement links TRBV11-2 to TRBJ2-5, with TRBD2 identical over 7 bases. This CDR3 contains 15 residues. Germline-derived CDR1 and CDR2 are SGHAT and FQNNGV. Trimming removed 0 bases from V and 5 bases from J; junction bases left unmatched: 6. In DNA form, the CDR3 reads TGTGCCAGCAGCTTAGATTGGGCGGGAGAGGAGACCCAGTACTTC. Translated: CASSLDWAGEETQYF.

The chain links TRBV5-1 to TRBJ2-3; 8 bases are shared with TRBD1. In germline, CDR1 is SGHRS, CDR2 YFSETQ. The CDR3 is 15 residues long. Trimming took 1 base from V and 4 from J; bases not matched to a gene: 5. CDR3 sequence: CASSLMQGASDTQYF. The DNA for the CDR3 is TGCGCCAGCAGCTTGATGCAGGGGGCCTCAGATACGCAGTATTTT.

The chain joins TRBV19 to TRBJ2-3; 13 nucleotides match TRBD2. The CDR3 is 19 residues long. In germline, CDR1 is LNHDA, CDR2 SQIVND (reference sequence). Trimming cost V 4 bases and J 0 bases; bases outside gene matches: 10. For the CDR3, the DNA is TGTGCCAGTAGTACCGGGACGGGACTAGCGGGGACTAGCACAGATACGCAGTATTTT. This encodes CASSTGTGLAGTSTDTQYF.

The chain joins TRBV28 to TRBJ1-5; D not resolved. The CDR3 has 15 amino acids. Per the germline V gene, CDR1 is MDHEN and CDR2 is SYDVKM. V was cut by 5 bases and J by 9 bases, with 20 bases left in between. The CDR3, as DNA: TGTGCCAGCAGTCCGTCGATGGGTAGCGGGTGGCCCCAGCATTTT. It codes for CASSPSMGSGWPQHF.

The genes are TRBV19 and TRBJ2-7; D gene ambiguous. Germline V gene sequence: CDR1 LNHDA, CDR2 SQIVND (reference sequence). V dropped 3 bases and J dropped 4 bases, with 10 bases sitting between them. CDR3 length equals 13 residues. The CDR3 reads CASSMAGRYEQYF. The CDR3 DNA reads TGTGCCAGTAGTATGGCTGGCAGATACGAGCAGTACTTC. The full variable domain, in which reference TRBV19 and TRBJ2-7 provide the parts outside the CDR3, is DGGITQSPKYLFRKEGQNVTLSCEQNLNHDAMYWYRQDPGQGLRLIYYSQIVNDFQKGDIAEGYSVSREKKESFPLTVTSAQKNPTAFYLCASSMAGRYEQYFGPGTRLTVT.

This sequence joins TRBV5-4 and TRBJ2-2, with TRBD1 as a possible D gene (6 bases). Germline V CDR1 and CDR2: SGHNT, YYREEE (reference sequence). V lost 0 bases and J lost 6, with 12 bases in between. This CDR3 comprises 15 residues. DNA for the CDR3: TGTGCCAGCAGCTTGGATGGGGGCGTATCCGGGGAGCTGTTTTTT. Protein product: CASSLDGGVSGELFF.

As regards this clone: Other DNA sequences in the same sample also yield this CDR3. V gene TRBV6-5 combines with J gene TRBJ1-1; no clear D. This CDR3 has 12 residues. Trimming stripped 6 bases from V and 4 bases from J, with 9 bases between. CDR1 is MNHEY and CDR2 is SVGAGI in the germline V gene. The CDR3 is CASRSMGTEAFF. In nucleotides, the CDR3 is TGTGCCAGCAGATCGATGGGCACTGAAGCTTTCTTT.